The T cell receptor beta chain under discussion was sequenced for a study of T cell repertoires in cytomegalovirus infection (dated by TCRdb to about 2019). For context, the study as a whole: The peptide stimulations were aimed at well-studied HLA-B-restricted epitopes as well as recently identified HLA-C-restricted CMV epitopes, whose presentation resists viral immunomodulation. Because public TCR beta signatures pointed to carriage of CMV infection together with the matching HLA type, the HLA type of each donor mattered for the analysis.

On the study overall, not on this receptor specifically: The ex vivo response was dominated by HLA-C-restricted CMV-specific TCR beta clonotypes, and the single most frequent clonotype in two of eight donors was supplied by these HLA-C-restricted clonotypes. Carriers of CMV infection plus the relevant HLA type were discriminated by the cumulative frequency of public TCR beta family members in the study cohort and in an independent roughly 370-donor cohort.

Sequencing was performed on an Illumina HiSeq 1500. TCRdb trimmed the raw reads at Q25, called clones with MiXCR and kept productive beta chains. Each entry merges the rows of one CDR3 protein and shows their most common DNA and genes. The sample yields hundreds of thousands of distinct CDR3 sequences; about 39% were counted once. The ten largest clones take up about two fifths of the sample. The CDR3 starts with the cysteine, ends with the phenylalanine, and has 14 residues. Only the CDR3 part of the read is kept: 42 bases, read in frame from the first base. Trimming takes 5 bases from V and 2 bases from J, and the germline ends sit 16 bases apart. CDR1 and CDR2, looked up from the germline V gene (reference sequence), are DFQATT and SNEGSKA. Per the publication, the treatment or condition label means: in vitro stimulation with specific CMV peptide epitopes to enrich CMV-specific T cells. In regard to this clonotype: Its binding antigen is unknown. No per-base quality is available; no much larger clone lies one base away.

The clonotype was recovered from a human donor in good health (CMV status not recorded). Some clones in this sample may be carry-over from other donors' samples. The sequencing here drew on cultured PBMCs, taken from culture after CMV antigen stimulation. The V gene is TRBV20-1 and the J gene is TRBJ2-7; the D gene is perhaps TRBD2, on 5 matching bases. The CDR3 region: CSAPFPGRAYEQYF. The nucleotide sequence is TGCAGTGCTCCGTTCCCGGGAAGGGCCTACGAGCAGTACTTC.